This T cell receptor beta chain was recorded in a study of blood T cell repertoires in COVID-19 (TCRdb year 2020). Some background on the complete study: The collaborator samples originated in the United States, Italy and Spain and spanned the acute and convalescent phases of COVID-19. The sample metadata nearly always contained a de-identified subject ID, COVID-19 status, age in years and sex. The samples were drawn from two sources: the first 160 participants of the ongoing ImmuneRACE study, and 1,254 subjects contributed by 6 global collaborators. The repertoires were released in a freely available public database meant as a resource for research on the immune response to SARS-CoV-2. Deeply sampled blood TCRbeta repertoires from subjects exposed to, actively infected with, or recovered from COVID-19 were included in the dataset. Where available, HLA class I and class II types were obtained from metadata supplied by the sample provider rather than from assay-based typing. The prospective study material was composed of cDNA or gDNA derived from T cells, B-cell-depleted T cells, or PBMCs. Points the paper makes about the study in general: How much clinical and demographic metadata was included differed by source and by participant, and the metadata was provided uncurated.

The immunoSEQ Assay, a bias-controlled multiplex PCR, was used to amplify TCRbeta CDR3 regions from genomic DNA. The source study handled its data this way. Within the assay, amplification of reference gene primers was used to estimate how many nucleated cells each sample contained. Sequence reads were collapsed and filtered to measure the absolute abundance of every unique TCRbeta CDR3 rearrangement. For each sample, productive Simpson clonality was calculated by taking the square root of Simpson's diversity index across productive rearrangements. TCRdb took this table from immuneACCESS and kept in-frame rearrangements with V and J called. Such tables lack part of the clones; where checked against another copy, unresolved V genes explain under half of the gap, and the rest is unexplained. V, J and clone size were drawn from that table, and D and trimming were deduced from the DNA. In this sample the table shows some 200,000 clones, under 85% of which occur a single time. Of the sample, around 6.1% falls within the top ten clones.

Relative to germline, V is missing 6 bases and J is missing 7 bases, with 19 bases of the junction outside any gene match. CDR1 and CDR2 are read off the germline V gene (reference sequence) as LNHDA and SQIVND. The CDR3 holds 19 amino acids from the cysteine to the phenylalanine. CDR3 DNA is the only sequence kept; it has 57 bases, read in frame from the first base. About this clone: It has no known antigen specificity. Base qualities were left out, and no much larger clone turns up one base away.

The collaborating institutions used their own protocols to collect whole blood in K2EDTA tubes. For TCRbeta analysis, collaborators shipped samples in one of three forms: frozen whole blood, isolated PBMCs, or DNA extracted from either of those sample types. The V and J segments used are TRBV19 and TRBJ1-6; TRBD1 agrees with 9 junctional bases. Sequenced input: peripheral blood. This TCR derives from a woman in her 40s with acute or convalescent COVID-19. The DNA is as follows: TGTGCCAGTAGCACGCCTACCGGGACAGGGAATTACAAGAATTCACCCCTCCACTTT. This codes for CASSTPTGTGNYKNSPLHF.